This T cell receptor beta chain was observed in a study of vaccination and CD4 T cells after COVID-19. Treatment indicated: roughly 11-day PBMC culture with coronavirus spike peptide pools or control peptides (ViraFEST assay). Once obtained from cultured CD4+ T cells, the DNA was sequenced using the Oncomine TCR Beta short-read assay. TCRdb re-analysed the PCR reads in MiXCR, keeping a single row per CDR3 protein. The sample lists 10,000 to 15,000 distinct CDR3 sequences, 50% occurring once. Looked up from germline, CDR1 is SGHNT and CDR2 is YYREEE (reference sequence). Deletions cut 2 bases from V and 5 bases from J, with 16 bases between. This CDR3 region has 16 residues. A remark on this clonotype: Its matching antigen is unknown.

The receptor was isolated from a human donor who had recovered from COVID-19. V and J are TRBV5-4 and TRBJ2-2, with D possibly being TRBD1 or TRBD2 (6 bases each). Source material: CD4+ T cells from blood, cultured in vitro. The CDR3 sequence is CASSFVGGWRTGELFF. The CDR3 DNA sequence: TGTGCCAGCAGCTTCGTCGGGGGCTGGCGTACCGGGGAGCTGTTTTTT.